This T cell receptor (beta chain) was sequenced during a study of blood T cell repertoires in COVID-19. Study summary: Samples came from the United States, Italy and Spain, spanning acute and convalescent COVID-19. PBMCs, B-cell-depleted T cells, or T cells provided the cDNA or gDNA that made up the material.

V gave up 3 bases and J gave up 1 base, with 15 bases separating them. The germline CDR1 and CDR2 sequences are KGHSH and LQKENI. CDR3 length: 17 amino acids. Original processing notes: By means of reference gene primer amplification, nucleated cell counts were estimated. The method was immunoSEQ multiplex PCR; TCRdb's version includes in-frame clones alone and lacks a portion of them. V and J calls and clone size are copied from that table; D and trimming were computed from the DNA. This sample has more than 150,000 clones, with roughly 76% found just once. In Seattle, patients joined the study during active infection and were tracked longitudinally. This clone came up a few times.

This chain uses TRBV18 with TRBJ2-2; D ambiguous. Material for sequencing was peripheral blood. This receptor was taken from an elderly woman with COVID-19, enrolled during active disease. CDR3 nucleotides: TGTGCCAGCTCACCGGCTCTTACGACTTTGAACACCGGGGAGCTGTTTTTT. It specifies CASSPALTTLNTGELFF.